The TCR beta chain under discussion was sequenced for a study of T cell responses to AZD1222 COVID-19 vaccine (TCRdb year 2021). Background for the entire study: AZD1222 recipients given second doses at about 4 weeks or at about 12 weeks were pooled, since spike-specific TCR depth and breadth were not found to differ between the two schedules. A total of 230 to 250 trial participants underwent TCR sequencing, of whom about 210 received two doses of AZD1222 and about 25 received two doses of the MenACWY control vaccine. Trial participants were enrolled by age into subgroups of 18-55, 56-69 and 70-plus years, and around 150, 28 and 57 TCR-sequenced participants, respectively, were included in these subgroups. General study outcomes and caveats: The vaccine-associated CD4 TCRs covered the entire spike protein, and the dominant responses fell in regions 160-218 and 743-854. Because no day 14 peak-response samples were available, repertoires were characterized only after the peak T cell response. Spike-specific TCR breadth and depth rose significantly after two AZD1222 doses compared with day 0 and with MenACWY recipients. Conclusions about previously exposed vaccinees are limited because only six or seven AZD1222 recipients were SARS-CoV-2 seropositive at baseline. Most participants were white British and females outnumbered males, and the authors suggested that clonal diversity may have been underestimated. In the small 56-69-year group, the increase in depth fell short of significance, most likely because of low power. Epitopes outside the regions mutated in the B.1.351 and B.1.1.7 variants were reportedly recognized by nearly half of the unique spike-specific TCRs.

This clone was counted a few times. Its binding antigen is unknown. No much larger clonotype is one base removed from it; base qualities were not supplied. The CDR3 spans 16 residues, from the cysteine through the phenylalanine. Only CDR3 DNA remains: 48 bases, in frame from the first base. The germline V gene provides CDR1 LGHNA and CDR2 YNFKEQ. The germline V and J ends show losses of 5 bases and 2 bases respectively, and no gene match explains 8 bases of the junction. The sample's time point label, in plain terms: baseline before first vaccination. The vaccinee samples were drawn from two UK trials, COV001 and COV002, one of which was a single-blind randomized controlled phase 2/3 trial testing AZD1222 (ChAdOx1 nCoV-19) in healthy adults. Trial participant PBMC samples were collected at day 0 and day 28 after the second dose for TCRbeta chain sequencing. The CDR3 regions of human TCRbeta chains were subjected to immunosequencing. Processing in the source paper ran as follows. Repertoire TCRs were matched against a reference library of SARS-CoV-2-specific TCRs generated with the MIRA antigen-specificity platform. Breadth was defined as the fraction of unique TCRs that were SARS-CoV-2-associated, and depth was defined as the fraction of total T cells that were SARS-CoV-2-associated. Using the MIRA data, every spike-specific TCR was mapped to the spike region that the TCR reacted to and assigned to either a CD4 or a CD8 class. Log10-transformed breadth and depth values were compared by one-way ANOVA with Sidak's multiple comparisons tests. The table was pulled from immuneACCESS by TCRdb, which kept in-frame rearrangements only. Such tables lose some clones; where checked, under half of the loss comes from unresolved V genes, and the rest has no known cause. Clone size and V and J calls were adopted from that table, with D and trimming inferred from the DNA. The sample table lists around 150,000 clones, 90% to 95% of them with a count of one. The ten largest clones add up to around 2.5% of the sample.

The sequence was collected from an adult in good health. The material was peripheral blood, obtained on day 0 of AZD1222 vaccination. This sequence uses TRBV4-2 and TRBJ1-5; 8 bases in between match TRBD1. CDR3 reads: CASSTRTGSGNQPQHF. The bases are TGTGCCAGCAGCACCAGGACAGGGTCAGGCAATCAGCCCCAGCATTTT.